These T cell receptor beta chains were read from a single sample in a study of beta chain features in type 1 diabetes. Generated by immunoSEQ multiplex PCR, the TCRdb table keeps only in-frame clones and is missing some. This sample has 500,000 to 700,000 clones, with 15% to 17% found just once. Sequences were obtained from naive CD4+ T cells from blood. These receptors all come from a man aged 18 to 29 in good health. CDR3s include the opening cysteine and the closing phenylalanine or tryptophan.

J gene: TRBJ2-7
V gene: TRBV4-2
CDR3 length: 15
CDR3 protein: CASSQEGGPPYEQYF

J gene: TRBJ2-1
V gene: TRBV2
CDR3 length: 14
CDR3 protein: CASSFGLNYNEQFF

J gene: TRBJ2-5
V gene: TRBV7-9
CDR3 length: 16
CDR3 protein: CASSLGVRGAVETQYF

J gene: TRBJ2-5
V gene: TRBV5-1
CDR3 length: 17
CDR3 protein: CASSLGSSSGGRETQYF

J gene: TRBJ2-6
V gene: TRBV18
CDR3 length: 15
CDR3 protein: CASSPQGPGANVLTF

J gene: TRBJ2-7
V gene: TRBV5-6
CDR3 length: 15
CDR3 protein: CASSRRTASYGEQYF

J gene: TRBJ2-3
V gene: TRBV11-3
CDR3 length: 14
CDR3 protein: CASSLGAGGDTQYF

J gene: TRBJ2-3
V gene: TRBV4-2
CDR3 length: 17
CDR3 protein: CASSQAGASRMADTQYF

J gene: TRBJ2-3
V gene: TRBV18
CDR3 length: 12
CDR3 protein: CASSPSGDTQYF

J gene: TRBJ2-1
V gene: TRBV7-2
CDR3 length: 14
CDR3 protein: CASSLGLIYNEQFF

J gene: TRBJ2-2
V gene: TRBV9
CDR3 length: 16
CDR3 protein: CASSVVQGPLAGELFF

J gene: TRBJ2-4
V gene: TRBV6-1
CDR3 length: 15
CDR3 protein: CASSAHRVAKNIQYF

J gene: TRBJ1-1
V gene: TRBV28
CDR3 length: 16
CDR3 protein: CASTFILSLKNTEAFF

J gene: TRBJ1-4
V gene: TRBV6-5
CDR3 length: 12
CDR3 protein: CASRRDNEKLFF

J gene: TRBJ2-1
V gene: TRBV4-2
CDR3 length: 11
CDR3 protein: CASRDFNEQFF

J gene: TRBJ2-3
V gene: TRBV7-2
CDR3 length: 16
CDR3 protein: CASSSAGTLGTDTQYF

J gene: TRBJ2-6
V gene: TRBV19
CDR3 length: 16
CDR3 protein: CASGGSQVSGANVLTF

J gene: TRBJ2-7
V gene: TRBV29-1
CDR3 length: 12
CDR3 protein: CSAGTVSYEQYF

J gene: TRBJ1-3
V gene: TRBV10-3
CDR3 length: 15
CDR3 protein: CAISALSNSGNTIYF

J gene: TRBJ1-1
V gene: TRBV29-1
CDR3 length: 12
CDR3 protein: CSVGVRSTEAFF

J gene: TRBJ2-7
V gene: TRBV2
CDR3 length: 13
CDR3 protein: CAGTTGYSYEQYF

J gene: TRBJ1-2
V gene: TRBV5-4
CDR3 length: 12
CDR3 protein: CASSLEGSRYTF

J gene: TRBJ1-1
V gene: TRBV4-3
CDR3 length: 17
CDR3 protein: CASSQVRPQGLGTEAFF